This T cell receptor (beta chain) comes out of a study of T cells in Graves' hyperthyroidism and ophthalmopathy (dated by TCRdb to between 2019 and 2020). Describing the broader study: Peripheral blood samples were taken at the time of initial diagnosis, prior to any treatment. The roughly 99 discovery patients were divided at random into training and test sets in a 7:3 ratio. Prospective prediction of ophthalmopathy was tested in an independent validation cohort of some 19 hyperthyroidism patients and 15 to 17 patients who later progressed to ophthalmopathy. After sampling, hyperthyroidism patients received methimazole starting at 30 mg daily, and ophthalmopathy patients received high-dose intravenous methylprednisolone. To identify distinguishing TCR V-J signatures, a discovery cohort of around 98 patients was used, comprising 40 to 45 with Graves' ophthalmopathy and some 57 with stable Graves' hyperthyroidism. Thyroid tissue and blood T-cell repertoires from about six Graves' hyperthyroidism patients were also compared in the study. According to the paper, TCR Vbeta CDR3 sequencing was carried out on 135 peripheral blood samples, which came from over 40 ophthalmopathy, around 74 hyperthyroidism and roughly 17 progressor patients. Results the study describes overall, beyond this receptor: Ophthalmopathy was separated from stable hyperthyroidism by a 13 V-J signature model, with over 85% sensitivity and roughly 81% specificity obtained in cross-validation and 80%/75% obtained in testing. No statistical method was used to set the sample size in advance, and investigators knew the group allocation. In validation, progression to ophthalmopathy was predicted by the model with almost 71% sensitivity and under 85% specificity, a median of approximately 6.5 months before onset. Most expanded thyroid clonotypes (frequency above 0.001) were also detected in blood, a finding suggesting that blood repertoires may reflect thyroid immune responses.

The cysteine opens and the phenylalanine closes a CDR3 of 14 amino acids. Here the CDR3 DNA is all that survives: 42 bases in frame from base 1. V lost 7 bases and J lost 1 base; the stretch between them is 12 bases long. According to the germline V gene, CDR1 reads MDHEN and CDR2 reads SYDVKM. Amplification of TCR beta CDR3 regions was carried out from RNA transcripts. The first round of RT-PCR for the TCR CDR3 was performed with the HTBI primer set and the Qiagen OneStep RT-PCR kit. A second multiplex PCR round built the libraries, followed by size selection and purification. Libraries were sequenced paired-end with 100 bp reads on an Illumina HiSeq2000. On the authors' methods: SOAPnuke was used to process the raw data, with reads discarded if the reads contained adapters or uncalled bases, had a mean Phred below 15, or lacked an exact constant-primer or identifier match. COPE v1.2.5 was used to merge the high-quality paired reads, and each unique nucleotide sequence was defined as a clonotype. Clonotypes were aligned to IMGT TRBV, TRBD and TRBJ reference segments using MiTCR v1.1. Only V-J combinations with frequency above 0.0001, covering about 99% of repertoires, were analysed. The TCS score was defined as F50 (clonal expansion) divided by E x V (chaos), with BLOSUM62-based TCRdist calculated between CDR3 peptides within each V-J. Welch's t-statistics and random forest reduced around 550 V-J features to 10 to 15, which were used in a naive Bayes classifier (R e1071). In-frame beta chains were kept once TCRdb had trimmed the public reads at Q25 with fastp and called clones with MiXCR. Entries that share a CDR3 protein sequence are merged under the most common genes and DNA. The V and J calls and clone size come from TCRdb's table, not from the authors' own analysis. The sample table contains under 300,000 distinct CDR3 sequences; only one count was recorded for approximately 23% of them. The ten largest clones add up to roughly 60% of the sample.

Points on this clonotype: What this receptor recognizes is not known. Qualities for individual bases were not recorded, and no much larger clone is one base off.

Ophthalmopathy patients had moderately to severely active disease, Clinical Activity Score of at least 3, NOSPECS grade of at least 4, and duration under 3 months. Patients with uncontrolled infections, other autoimmune diseases, pregnancy or lactation were excluded. Diagnoses were established on the basis of clinical symptoms, serum thyroxine and TRAb, thyroid ultrasound, and orbital computed tomography. Ficoll-Paque density gradient centrifugation was used to isolate PBMCs from about 9.4 ml of fresh peripheral blood. Total RNA was extracted using Trizol reagent, and RNA quality was assessed on an Agilent 2100 Bioanalyzer.

The clonotype comes from a man in his thirties or forties with Graves' ophthalmopathy. Sequenced sample: blood. The chain was built from TRBV28 and TRBJ2-3; D gene: possibly TRBD1, on 5 matching bases. The DNA sequence is as follows: TGTGCCAGCAACATGATCAGGGGCACAGATACGCAGTATTTT. Its protein is CASNMIRGTDTQYF. The reference TRBV28 and TRBJ2-3 proteins fill in what lies around the CDR3, so the full variable domain reads DVKVTQSSRYLVKRTGEKVFLECVQDMDHENMFWYRQDPGLGLRLIYFSYDVKMKEKGDIPEGYSVSREKKERFSLILESASTNQTSMYLCASNMIRGTDTQYFGPGTRLTVL.